This section outlines one TCR beta chain sequence together with its context. Its target is not known. The data were taken from a study of early T cells in non-severe SARS-CoV-2 infection. Study-level background: Sequencing used unsorted whole-blood bulk RNA, so chains lack pairing. Whole-study results and caveats: Lookups in VDJdb leaned toward anti-spike CD8 responses and missed private and CD4 specificities.

The TCR library protocol was used to attach unique molecular identifiers. These identifiers were attached to individual cDNA molecules. TCRdb re-derived calls from the 5' RACE reads in MiXCR, one entry per CDR3 protein. Here the sample spans some 40,000 distinct CDR3 sequences, roughly 6% being singletons. Germline loops: CDR1 ENHRY, CDR2 SYGVKD. The ends lost 7 bases at V and 0 bases at J; junction bases unmatched: 3. The CDR3 has 14 amino acids. The sequence was obtained from an adult who was a healthcare worker with PCR-confirmed SARS-CoV-2 infection or an uninfected control (not recorded which). This material consisted of whole blood, taken at baseline. The rearrangement uses TRBV10-3 and TRBJ2-1; 7 bases are a match to TRBD2. This CDR3 reads CAIKGGSSYNEQFF. In nucleotides, the CDR3 is TGTGCCATCAAGGGCGGGAGCTCCTACAATGAGCAGTTCTTC.